This entry concerns a single T cell receptor beta chain. Its antigen is not known. Once cultured for roughly 10 days, the cells underwent separation to obtain CD4+ T cells. Cultures got half-medium changes with IL-2 on days 3 and 7. The assay was immunoSEQ multiplex PCR, and TCRdb's table has in-frame clones only and misses some. The table records 35,000 to 40,000 clones, roughly 74% of them present only once. This entry is derived from a study of vaccination effects on CD4 cells after COVID-19. On the study more broadly: Antigen-specific CD4+ T cells expanded by the ViraFEST assay with viral peptide pools were then sequenced.

V was pared by 4 bases and J by 16 bases, with 15 bases between. CDR1 is SGHTS, CDR2 YDEGEE, per germline. The CDR3 totals 11 residues. The TCR comes from a human donor who received a COVID-19 vaccine. Source: CD4+ T cells from PBMCs cultured without peptide, taken before COVID-19 vaccination. J is TRBJ2-4 and V is TRBV5-8; D gene unclear. CDR3 coding DNA: TGTGCCAGCAGCCCACTCAGTACAGCATACTTC. Translation: CASSPLSTAYF.